This section outlines one T cell receptor (beta chain) sequence together with its context. Its antigen is unknown. This record comes from a study of T cells in localized non-small cell lung cancer. Broader study findings: Heterogeneity remains possible, as sequencing covered one tumor region only. Appearances in adjacent lung were noted for a median 57 of the top 100 tumor clones. A higher density of T cells in blood coincided with extended overall survival.

TCRdb's table, derived via immunoSEQ multiplex PCR, lists solely in-frame clones and lacks some. This table has 7,500 to 10,000 clones, around 90% appearing once. V gave up 0 bases and J gave up 8 bases, with 16 bases separating them. This CDR3 contains 16 residues. CDR1 LGHNT and CDR2 FRNRAP come from the germline V gene. The TCR was taken from a male donor aged 60 or older with stage III squamous cell lung carcinoma. This sample comprised peripheral blood, obtained before any cancer treatment. The chain joins TRBV12-5 to TRBJ2-2, with D possibly being TRBD1 (5 bases). The CDR3 nucleotides are TGTGCTAGTGGTTTGGTACTCACAGGAATAGGTGGGGAGCTGTTTTTT. Its protein is CASGLVLTGIGGELFF.